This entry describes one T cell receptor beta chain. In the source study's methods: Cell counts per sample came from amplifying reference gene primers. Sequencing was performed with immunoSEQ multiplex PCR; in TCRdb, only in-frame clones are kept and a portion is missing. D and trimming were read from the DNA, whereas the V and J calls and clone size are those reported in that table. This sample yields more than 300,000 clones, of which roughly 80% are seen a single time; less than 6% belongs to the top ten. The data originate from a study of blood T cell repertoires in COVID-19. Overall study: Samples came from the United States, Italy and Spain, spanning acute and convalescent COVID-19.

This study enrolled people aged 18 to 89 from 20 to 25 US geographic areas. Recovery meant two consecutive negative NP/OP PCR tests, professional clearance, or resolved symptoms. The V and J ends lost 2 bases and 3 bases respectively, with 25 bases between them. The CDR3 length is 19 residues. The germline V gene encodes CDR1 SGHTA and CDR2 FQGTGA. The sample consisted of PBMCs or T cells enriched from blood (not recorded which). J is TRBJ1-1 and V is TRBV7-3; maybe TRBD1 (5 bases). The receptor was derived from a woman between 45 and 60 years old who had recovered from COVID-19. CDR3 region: CASSLGPPGHGGSYTEAFF. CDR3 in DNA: TGTGCCAGCAGCTTAGGTCCCCCCGGACACGGGGGGAGTTACACTGAAGCTTTCTTT.